The clone carrying this T cell receptor (beta chain) showed up just once. The entry originates in a study of blood T cell repertoires in COVID-19. Measured with immunoSEQ multiplex PCR; TCRdb has only the in-frame clones, and not every one. The table shows about 50,000 clones, with about 82% occurring only once. The V segment lost 0 bases and the J segment 0 bases; nucleotides outside the gene matches: 11. The CDR3 is 19 amino acids. Germline values: CDR1 MNHNS, CDR2 SASEGT. V and J are TRBV6-1 and TRBJ1-3; 7 bases line up with TRBD1. Sequenced material: peripheral blood. This clonotype was obtained from a woman in her fifties or sixties with acute or convalescent COVID-19. CDR3 coding DNA: TGTGCCAGCAGTGAAGCAAGTGCAGGGGGACATAGCTCTGGAAACACCATATATTTT. Translation: CASSEASAGGHSSGNTIYF.